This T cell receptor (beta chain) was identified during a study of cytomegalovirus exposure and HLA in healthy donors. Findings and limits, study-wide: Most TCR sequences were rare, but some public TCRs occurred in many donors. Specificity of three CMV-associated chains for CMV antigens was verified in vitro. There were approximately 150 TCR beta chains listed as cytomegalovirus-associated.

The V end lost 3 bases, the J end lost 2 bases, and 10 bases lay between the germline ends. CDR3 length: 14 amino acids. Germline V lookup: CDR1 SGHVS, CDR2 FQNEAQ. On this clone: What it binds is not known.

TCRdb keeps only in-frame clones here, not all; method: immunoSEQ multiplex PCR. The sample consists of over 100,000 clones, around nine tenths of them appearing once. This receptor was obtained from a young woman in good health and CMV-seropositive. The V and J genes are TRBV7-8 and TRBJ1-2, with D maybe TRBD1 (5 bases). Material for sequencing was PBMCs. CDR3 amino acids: CASSFHDRNYGYTF. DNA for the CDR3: TGTGCCAGCAGCTTTCATGACAGAAACTATGGCTACACCTTC.